What follows are 26 T cell receptor beta chains derived from one specimen sequenced in a study of siplizumab effects on memory and regulatory T cells. The repertoire was sequenced with immunoSEQ multiplex PCR; TCRdb's copy has only in-frame clones and lacks some. This table holds some 100,000 clones, approximately 97% found once. Material for sequencing was naive CD4+ T cells sorted from blood. These receptors were obtained from a human donor in good health.

The chain is built from TRBV2 and TRBJ2-4; no firm D call. V gave up 2 bases and J gave up 3 bases, with 8 bases separating them. This CDR3 region has 14 residues. In germline, CDR1 is SNHLY, CDR2 FYNNEI. Here the CDR3 reads CASSERLVKNIQYF. The CDR3 nucleotides read TGTGCCAGCAGTGAACGGCTCGTCAAAAACATTCAGTACTTC.

The chain is built from TRBV7-3 and TRBJ2-3; D might be TRBD2 (6 bases). The CDR3 spans 15 residues. V lost 1 base and J 2 bases, leaving 10 bases between the germline ends. Germline assignment: CDR1 SGHTA and CDR2 FQGTGA. CDR3 residues: CASSLKGLYTDTQYF. The CDR3 DNA reads TGTGCCAGCAGCTTAAAGGGACTTTACACAGATACGCAGTATTTT.

The chain links TRBV9 to TRBJ2-1; no definite D call. The CDR3 has 15 residues. Trimming took 2 bases from V and 5 from J, leaving 14 bases between them. CDR1 and CDR2 from the germline V gene are SGDLS and YYNGEE. The chain's CDR3 is CASSVRPESHNEQFF. CDR3 sequence (DNA): TGTGCCAGCAGCGTCAGGCCAGAGAGCCACAATGAGCAGTTCTTC.

The CDR3 protein is CASSESTYQPQHF. The CDR3 bases are TGCGCCAGCAGTGAGTCGACCTATCAGCCCCAGCATTTT. The chain combines TRBV10-1 with TRBJ1-5, with D uncertain. This CDR3 spans 13 amino acids. Trimming took 0 bases from V and 5 from J, leaving 5 bases between them. The V gene's germline CDR1 is WNHNN and CDR2 SYGVQD (reference sequence).

The chain uses TRBV19 and TRBJ1-1; no clear D. The CDR3 extends over 14 amino acids. Germline assignment: CDR1 LNHDA and CDR2 SQIVND (reference sequence). V was trimmed by 4 bases and J by 1 base, leaving 10 bases between them. The CDR3 nucleotides read TGTGCCAGTAGTAGGACCGGGAAGAACACTGAAGCTTTCTTT. This translates into CASSRTGKNTEAFF.

This clone has just one count. This chain joins TRBV19 and TRBJ1-1; 9 nucleotides align to TRBD1. With 4 bases clipped from V and 5 bases from J, the junction kept 14 bases outside the gene matches. This CDR3 comprises 17 residues. Looked up from germline, CDR1 is LNHDA and CDR2 is SQIVND (reference sequence). The CDR3 DNA reads TGTGCCAGTAGTACACGAGGACAGGGGAGAGGGAGTACTGAAGCTTTCTTT. Translation gives CASSTRGQGRGSTEAFF.

This chain links TRBV5-4 with TRBJ1-2, with a possible D match to TRBD1 (5 bases). V was shortened by 0 bases and J by 4 bases, with 16 bases between the two germline ends. CDR1 and CDR2 (germline): SGHNT, YYREEE (reference sequence). There are 16 residues in the CDR3. The CDR3 loop is CASSLEGAGAPYGYTF. The CDR3 region has the DNA TGTGCCAGCAGCTTGGAAGGGGCAGGTGCCCCCTATGGCTACACCTTC.

The chain recombines TRBV18 with TRBJ1-6; D remains ambiguous. The germline gives CDR1 KGHSH, CDR2 LQKENI. The ends were cut back, 0 bases at V and 6 bases at J, with 12 bases in the middle. The CDR3 runs 16 residues. This CDR3 is CASSPPGRPGNSPLHF. CDR3 bases: TGTGCCAGCTCACCACCGGGAAGGCCTGGTAATTCACCCCTCCACTTT.

This chain joins TRBV27 and TRBJ2-6; the D gene is possibly TRBD2 (5 bases). CDR3 length: 15 amino acids. The V and J ends lost 4 bases and 0 bases respectively, with 7 bases between them. CDR1 and CDR2 from the germline V gene are MNHEY and SMNVEV (reference sequence). The CDR3 region is CASSSGGSGANVLTF. The CDR3 nucleotides read TGTGCCAGCAGTTCTGGAGGCTCTGGGGCCAACGTCCTGACTTTC.

The CDR3 is CASSLGTNTGELFF. The CDR3 nucleotides read TGTGCCAGCAGTTTAGGGACGAACACCGGGGAGCTGTTTTTT. V and J are TRBV28 and TRBJ2-2; D uncertain. The CDR3 has 14 amino acids. Trimming removed 2 bases from V and 0 bases from J, with 4 bases in between. In germline, CDR1 is MDHEN, CDR2 SYDVKM.

The rearrangement uses TRBV28 and TRBJ2-7; tentative D call: TRBD2 (7 bases). Trimming removed 7 bases at V and 6 bases at J, with 19 bases between. The CDR3 extends over 14 amino acids. Germline V gene data show CDR1 as MDHEN and CDR2 as SYDVKM. CDR3 sequence: CASKKQGGGSEQYF. The CDR3 DNA is TGTGCCAGCAAGAAACAAGGGGGGGGATCCGAGCAGTACTTC.

The chain combines TRBV6-1 with TRBJ1-6; perhaps TRBD1 as D (6 bases). The CDR3 runs 14 residues. Germline CDR1 and CDR2: MNHNS and SASEGT. Trimming pared 9 bases from V and 7 bases from J, leaving 16 bases between. The CDR3 loop reads CASRQATLNSPLHF. For the CDR3, the DNA is TGTGCCAGTCGACAGGCCACCCTCAATTCACCCCTCCACTTT.

The chain carries TRBV7-9 and TRBJ2-7, with 7 bases aligning to TRBD2. Germline-derived CDR1 and CDR2 are SEHNR and FQNEAQ (reference sequence). The junction had 6 bases not matched to a gene; V was cut back by 2 bases and J by 2 bases. This CDR3 is built from 15 residues. The CDR3 DNA reads as TGTGCCAGCAGCTTATTAGCTAGCGGTCCCTACGAGCAGTACTTC. Its protein is CASSLLASGPYEQYF.

This clone has only one observation. The chain uses TRBV18 and TRBJ2-2, with D maybe TRBD2 (6 bases). Germline CDR1 is KGHSH and CDR2 is LQKENI. V was trimmed by 5 bases and J by 2 bases, leaving 9 bases between them. The CDR3 is 14 amino acids. The CDR3 DNA sequence: TGTGCCAGCTCAGCTAGCGAAAACACCGGGGAGCTGTTTTTT. As protein: CASSASENTGELFF.

The J gene is TRBJ2-2, the V gene TRBV18; maybe TRBD1 (6 bases). Trimming removed 1 base from V and 3 bases from J, with 9 bases in between. Germline loops: CDR1 KGHSH, CDR2 LQKENI. This CDR3 is built from 15 residues. In DNA, the CDR3 is TGTGCCAGCTCACCACTAGGGGGATACACCGGGGAGCTGTTTTTT. Encoded protein: CASSPLGGYTGELFF.

Concerning this clone: The sample has other DNA sequences that encode this CDR3 too. This sequence joins TRBV6-6 and TRBJ1-2, with no clear D. This CDR3 comprises 14 residues. Trimming took 0 bases from V and 2 from J, leaving 7 bases between them. Germline V gene lookup returns CDR1 MNHNY and CDR2 SVGAGI (reference sequence). DNA for the CDR3: TGTGCCAGCAGTTACTCGACGGCCAACTATGGCTACACCTTC. It translates to CASSYSTANYGYTF.

Points on this clone: The junction differs from germline at one of its ends, possibly a read error. The chain employs TRBV18 and TRBJ1-5, with no clear D. CDR1 and CDR2 (germline): KGHSH, LQKENI. The CDR3 extends over 14 amino acids. The CDR3 nucleotides are TGTGCCAGCTCACCAATACAGAAAGATCATCCCCAGCATTTT. The encoded protein is CASSPIQKDHPQHF.

This chain joins TRBV6-1 and TRBJ2-2, with TRBD2 as a possible D gene (7 bases). The CDR3 is made up of 18 amino acids. Germline loops: CDR1 MNHNS, CDR2 SASEGT. With 2 bases removed from V and 3 bases from J, the gap between germline ends came to 19 bases. The CDR3 nucleotides read TGTGCCAGCAGTGAATGGGGGGGGGCGGGGGCCCACACCGGGGAGCTGTTTTTT. Translation: CASSEWGGAGAHTGELFF.

J is TRBJ2-5 and V is TRBV5-6; D tentatively reads TRBD1 or TRBD2 (6 bases each). Germline CDR1 is SGHDT and CDR2 is YYEEEE. This CDR3 is built from 15 residues. Trimming took 2 bases from V and 4 from J, leaving 15 bases between them. The DNA for the CDR3 is TGTGCCAGCAGCTTCGGACGGGGGCGCCGAGAGACCCAGTACTTC. Translation gives CASSFGRGRRETQYF.

This chain joins TRBV11-2 and TRBJ2-1, with 9 bases aligning to TRBD2. J gave up 4 bases and V 3 bases, and 4 bases lay outside the gene matches. The CDR3 is 15 residues long. The V gene's germline CDR1 is SGHAT and CDR2 FQNNGV. The CDR3 sequence is CASSFQRGAYNEQFF. In DNA form, the CDR3 reads TGTGCCAGCAGCTTTCAGCGGGGGGCGTACAATGAGCAGTTCTTC. The variable domain in full, completed from reference TRBV11-2 and TRBJ2-1, reads EAGVAQSPRYKIIEKRQSVAFWCNPISGHATLYWYQQILGQGPKLLIQFQNNGVVDDSQLPKDRFSAERLKGVDSTLKIQPAKLEDSAVYLCASSFQRGAYNEQFFGPGTRLTVL.

This clone occurred a few times. The J gene is TRBJ2-3, the V gene TRBV19, with D unresolved. V lost 4 bases to trimming and J lost 2 bases, with 4 bases between them. This CDR3 is built from 12 residues. Looked up from germline, CDR1 is LNHDA and CDR2 is SQIVND (reference sequence). CDR3 loop: CASSRNTDTQYF. In nucleotides, the CDR3 is TGTGCCAGTAGTAGAAACACAGATACGCAGTATTTT.

The chain has TRBV15 and TRBJ1-6; 9 positions match TRBD1. From germline, CDR1 is LNHNV and CDR2 YYDKDF (reference sequence). The CDR3 is 16 residues long. V lost 0 bases, J lost 7 bases, and 4 bases stayed unmatched. The CDR3 loop reads CATSRDRGQGNSPLHF. CDR3 bases: TGTGCCACCAGCAGAGACCGCGGACAGGGGAATTCACCCCTCCACTTT.

This chain connects TRBV6-5 to TRBJ2-7; maybe TRBD2 (5 bases). The CDR3 spans 16 residues. The V gene's germline CDR1 is MNHEY and CDR2 SVGAGI. Between the trimmed V and J ends, which lost 0 bases and 6 bases, there was a span of 18 bases. Here the CDR3 reads CASSYSYWETPGEQYF. The CDR3 bases are TGTGCCAGCAGTTACTCGTATTGGGAGACTCCTGGCGAGCAGTACTTC.

V usage is TRBV7-3 and J usage is TRBJ2-1, with TRBD1 matching over 11 bases. V lost 5 bases to trimming and J lost 6 bases; unmatched junction nucleotides: 6. The CDR3 runs to 15 residues. The germline V gene has CDR1 SGHTA and CDR2 FQGTGA. The CDR3 reads CASSLGQGASNEQFF. The CDR3 DNA reads as TGTGCCAGCAGCCTAGGACAGGGGGCTTCCAATGAGCAGTTCTTC.

This clone was picked up one time. The chain is built from TRBV10-3 and TRBJ2-5; TRBD2 matches at 9 bases. This CDR3 is 14 amino acids long. V trimming: 5 bases; J trimming: 0 bases; junction bases outside the gene matches: 1. In germline, CDR1 is ENHRY, CDR2 SYGVKD. CDR3 sequence: CAISSGGNQETQYF. In nucleotides, the CDR3 is TGTGCCATCAGTAGCGGGGGGAACCAAGAGACCCAGTACTTC.

This chain connects TRBV29-1 to TRBJ2-3, with 7 bases fitting TRBD1. Trimming at V came to 1 base and at J to 9 bases, leaving 4 bases not matched to a gene. The CDR3 spans 12 residues. Germline values: CDR1 SQVTM, CDR2 ANQGSEA. This CDR3 is CSVEVQGTTQYF. The DNA of the CDR3 is TGCAGCGTTGAAGTACAGGGGACAACGCAGTATTTT.